This TCR beta chain was retrieved from a study of blood T cell repertoires in COVID-19. Overall study: COVID-19 samples, acute and convalescent, were from the United States, Italy and Spain. Nucleic acid was either cDNA or gDNA, and it came from T cells, B-cell-depleted T cells, or PBMCs.

In the source study's methods: Reference gene primer amplification gave nucleated cell count estimates. Here immunoSEQ multiplex PCR was the method, and the copy in TCRdb shows in-frame clones only, minus some. V, J and clone size were drawn from that table, and D and trimming were deduced from the DNA. The sample lists over 70,000 clones; approximately 78% were seen once. Losses at the gene ends were 1 base for V and 4 bases for J; bases not matched to a gene: 9. CDR3 length equals 17 residues. Looked up from germline, CDR1 is LNHDA and CDR2 is SQIVND (reference sequence). This receptor was obtained from a man aged 55 to 70 with acute or convalescent COVID-19. Specimen: peripheral blood. The V and J genes are TRBV19 and TRBJ2-2, with TRBD1 identical over 7 bases. CDR3 sequence reads: CASSIVNRGGGTGELFF. CDR3 DNA: TGTGCCAGTAGTATAGTGAACAGGGGTGGAGGCACCGGGGAGCTGTTTTTT. Variable domain in full (rest from reference TRBV19 and TRBJ2-2): DGGITQSPKYLFRKEGQNVTLSCEQNLNHDAMYWYRQDPGQGLRLIYYSQIVNDFQKGDIAEGYSVSREKKESFPLTVTSAQKNPTAFYLCASSIVNRGGGTGELFFGEGSRLTVL.